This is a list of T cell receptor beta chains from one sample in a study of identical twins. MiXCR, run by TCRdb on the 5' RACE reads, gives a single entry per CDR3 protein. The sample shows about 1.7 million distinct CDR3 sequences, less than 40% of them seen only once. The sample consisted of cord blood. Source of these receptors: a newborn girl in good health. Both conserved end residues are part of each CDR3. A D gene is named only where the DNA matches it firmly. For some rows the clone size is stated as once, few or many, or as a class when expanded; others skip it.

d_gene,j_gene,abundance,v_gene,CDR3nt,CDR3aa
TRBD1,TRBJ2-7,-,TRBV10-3,TGTGCCATCAGTGAGTCGGACAGGAATTACGAGCAGTACTTC,CAISESDRNYEQYF
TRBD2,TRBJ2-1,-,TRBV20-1,TGCAGTGCTAGGACCAGGACTAGTCTTAGTGAGCAGTTCTTC,CSARTRTSLSEQFF
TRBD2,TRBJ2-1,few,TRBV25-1,TGTGCCAGCAGTGATCCCTCTAGCGGGGCCCAAGACAATGAGCAGTTCTTC,CASSDPSSGAQDNEQFF
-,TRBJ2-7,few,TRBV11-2,TGTGCCAGCAGCACGGACACCGCCTACGAGCAGTACTTC,CASSTDTAYEQYF
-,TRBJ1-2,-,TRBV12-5,TGTGCTAGTGGTTTCGGTACGGACTATGGCTACACCTTC,CASGFGTDYGYTF
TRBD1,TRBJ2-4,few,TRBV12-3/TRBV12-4,TGTGCCAGCACCCCGGACAGGGCCAAAAACATTCAGTACTTC,CASTPDRAKNIQYF
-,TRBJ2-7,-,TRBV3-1,TGTGCCAGCAGCCAAGATCCAACAAAAGAGCAGTACTTC,CASSQDPTKEQYF
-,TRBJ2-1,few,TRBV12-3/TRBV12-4,TGTGCCAGCAGTTTCCCTGTCGACTGGCCCAATGAGCAGTTCTTC,CASSFPVDWPNEQFF
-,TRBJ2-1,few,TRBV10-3,TGTGCCGCTCGGGGGCCGAACAATGAGCAGTTCTTC,CAARGPNNEQFF
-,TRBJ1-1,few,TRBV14,TGTGCCAGCAGCCCGATACGACAGATGGAAGACACTGAAGCTTTCTTT,CASSPIRQMEDTEAFF
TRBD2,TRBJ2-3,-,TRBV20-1,TGCAGTGCTAGAGGTTCTTCTAGCGGGGGGCCTAGGGATACGCAGTATTTT,CSARGSSSGGPRDTQYF
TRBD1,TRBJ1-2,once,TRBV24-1,TGTGCCACCAGTGTCAGGAAACAGGGGGCGGATAACTATGGCTACACCTTC,CATSVRKQGADNYGYTF
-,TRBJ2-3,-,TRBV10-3,TGTGCCATCAGCCCTGGGGTTGAAGATACGCAGTATTTT,CAISPGVEDTQYF
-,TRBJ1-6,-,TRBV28,TGTGCCAGCGCCAGCATTGGTTCACCCCTCCACTTT,CASASIGSPLHF
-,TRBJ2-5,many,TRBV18,TGTGCCAGCAGTGCTTACCAAGAGACCCAGTACTTC,CASSAYQETQYF
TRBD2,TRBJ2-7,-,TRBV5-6,TGTGCCAGCAGCGCCCGGACTAGTTACGAGCAGTACTTC,CASSARTSYEQYF
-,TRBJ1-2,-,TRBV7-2,TGTGCCAGCAGCTCACAGACAGATCCTGGCTACACCTTC,CASSSQTDPGYTF
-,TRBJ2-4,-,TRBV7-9,TGTGCCAGCAGCCCCGACCCGGACATCATTCAGTACTTC,CASSPDPDIIQYF
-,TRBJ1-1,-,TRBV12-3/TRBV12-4,TGTGCCAGCAGTTTTTTCAGCACGAACACTGAAGCTTTCTTT,CASSFFSTNTEAFF
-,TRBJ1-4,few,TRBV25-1,TGTGCCAGCAGTGAACGGGACATAAATGAAAAACTGTTTTTT,CASSERDINEKLFF
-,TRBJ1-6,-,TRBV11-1,TGTGCCAGCGGAAACAGGCCCAATTCACCCCTCCACTTT,CASGNRPNSPLHF